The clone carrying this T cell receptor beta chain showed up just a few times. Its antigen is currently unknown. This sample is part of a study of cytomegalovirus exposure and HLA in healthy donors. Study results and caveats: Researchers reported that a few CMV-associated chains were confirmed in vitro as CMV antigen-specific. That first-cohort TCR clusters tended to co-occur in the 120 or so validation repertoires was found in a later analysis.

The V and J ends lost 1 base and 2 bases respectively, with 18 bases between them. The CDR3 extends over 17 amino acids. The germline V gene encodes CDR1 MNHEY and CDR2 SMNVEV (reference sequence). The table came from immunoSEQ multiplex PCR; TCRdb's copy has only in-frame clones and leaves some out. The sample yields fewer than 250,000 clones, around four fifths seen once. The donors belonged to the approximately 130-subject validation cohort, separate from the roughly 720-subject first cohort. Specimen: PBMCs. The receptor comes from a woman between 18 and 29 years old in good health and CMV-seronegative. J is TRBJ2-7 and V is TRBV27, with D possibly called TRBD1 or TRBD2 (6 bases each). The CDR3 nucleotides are TGTGCCAGCAGTTTATGGGGCGGGACACGACCAACCTACGAGCAGTACTTC. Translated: CASSLWGGTRPTYEQYF.